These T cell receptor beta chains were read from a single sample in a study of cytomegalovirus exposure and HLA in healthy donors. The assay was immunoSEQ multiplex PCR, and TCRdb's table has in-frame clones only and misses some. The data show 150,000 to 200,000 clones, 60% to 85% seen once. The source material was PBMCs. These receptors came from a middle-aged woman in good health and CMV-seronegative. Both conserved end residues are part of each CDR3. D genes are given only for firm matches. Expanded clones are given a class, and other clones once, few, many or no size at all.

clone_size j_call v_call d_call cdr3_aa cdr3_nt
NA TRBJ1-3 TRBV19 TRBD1 CASSIGATGISGNTIYF TGTGCCAGTAGTATCGGGGCGACAGGGATCTCGGGAAACACCATATATTTT
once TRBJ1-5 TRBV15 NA CATSRDPTGRSNQPQHF TGTGCCACCAGCCGAGACCCTACAGGGCGAAGCAATCAGCCCCAGCATTTT
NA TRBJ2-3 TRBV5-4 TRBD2 CASSSLRGKGDTQYF TGTGCCAGCAGCAGTTTGCGGGGGAAGGGAGATACGCAGTATTTT
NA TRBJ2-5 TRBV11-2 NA CASSLDHTGQETQYF TGTGCCAGCAGCTTAGATCATACAGGTCAAGAGACCCAGTACTTC
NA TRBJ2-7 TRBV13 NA CASSSGTYEQYF TGTGCCAGCAGCTCGGGGACTTACGAGCAGTACTTC
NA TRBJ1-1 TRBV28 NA CATGWAGPEAFF TGTGCCACTGGGTGGGCCGGCCCTGAAGCTTTCTTT
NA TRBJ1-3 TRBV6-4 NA CASAPPNSGNTIYF TGTGCCAGCGCGCCACCCAACTCTGGAAACACCATATATTTT
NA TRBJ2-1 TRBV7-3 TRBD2 CASSASLAGGGNEQFF TGTGCCAGCAGCGCGTCACTAGCGGGGGGAGGCAATGAGCAGTTCTTC
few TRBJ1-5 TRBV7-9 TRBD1 CASSSTTDRAYNQPQHF TGTGCCAGCAGCTCAACCACGGACAGGGCGTACAATCAGCCCCAGCATTTT
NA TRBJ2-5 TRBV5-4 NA CASSLWTDQETQYF TGTGCCAGCAGTTTATGGACAGACCAAGAGACCCAGTACTTC
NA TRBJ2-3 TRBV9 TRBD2 CASSVATSGGILTDTQYF TGTGCCAGCAGCGTAGCTACTAGCGGGGGGATCCTCACAGATACGCAGTATTTT
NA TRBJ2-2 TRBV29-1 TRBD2 CSAWGGTGELFF TGCAGCGCCTGGGGGGGGACCGGGGAGCTGTTTTTT
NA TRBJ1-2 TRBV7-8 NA CASSLGRDYGYTF TGTGCCAGCAGCTTAGGGCGGGACTATGGCTACACCTTC
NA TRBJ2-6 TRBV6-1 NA CASLRQAGANVLTF TGTGCCAGCCTTAGGCAGGCTGGGGCCAACGTCCTGACTTTC
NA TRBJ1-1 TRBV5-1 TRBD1 CASSKDRAGGDTEAFF TGCGCCAGCAGCAAGGACAGGGCAGGTGGGGACACTGAAGCTTTCTTT
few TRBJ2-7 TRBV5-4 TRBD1 CASSGTGAGEQYF TGTGCCAGCAGCGGGACAGGGGCTGGCGAGCAGTACTTC